These 22 T cell receptor beta chains share one sample of origin, sequenced in a study of molecular identifiers for immune sequencing clone quantification. TCRdb used MiXCR to reprocess the PCR reads, holding one entry per CDR3 protein. Of about half a million distinct CDR3 sequences listed, about 22% are singletons. The sample comprised naive CD8+ T cells from blood, with Jurkat cell RNA spiked in. The subset here: FACS-sorted CD8+CD4-CCR7+CD45RA+ naive T cells. All receptors come from a human donor in good health. Some libraries in this study had Jurkat cell RNA spiked in.

This clonotype has ten or more counts. The V and J genes are TRBV6-2 or TRBV6-3 and TRBJ1-5; 8 positions agree with TRBD1. This CDR3 is 18 amino acids long. Germline trimming cut 2 bases from V and 4 bases from J; bases unmatched to any gene: 13. The germline V gene encodes CDR1 MNHEY and CDR2 SVGEGT. CDR3 residues: CASSYPDQGALRNQPQHF. As DNA, the CDR3 is TGTGCCAGCAGTTACCCAGATCAGGGGGCTCTCCGGAATCAGCCCCAGCATTTT.

This clonotype was seen more than once but under ten times. The CDR3, as DNA: TGCAGTGCTAGAGATCCCTCGACGGGACAGGGTGGGACCCAGTACTTC. This translates into CSARDPSTGQGGTQYF. The V gene is TRBV20-1, the J gene TRBJ2-5, with TRBD1 identical over 9 bases. The CDR3 is 16 amino acids. Germline loops: CDR1 DFQATT, CDR2 SNEGSKA (reference sequence). Unmatched junction bases numbered 12, after V lost 0 bases and J lost 7 bases.

The chain employs TRBV10-1 and TRBJ2-4, with 7 bases matching TRBD2. Germline CDR1 is WNHNN and CDR2 is SYGVQD (reference sequence). Unmatched junction bases numbered 1, after V lost 4 bases and J lost 1 base. CDR3 length: 14 residues. The CDR3 sequence is CASSAGGAKNIQYF. CDR3 DNA: TGCGCCAGCAGTGCCGGGGGGGCCAAAAACATTCAGTACTTC.

This rearrangement joins TRBV20-1 to TRBJ2-7, with D maybe TRBD2 (5 bases). Trimming took 0 bases from V and 3 from J, leaving 9 bases between them. This CDR3 comprises 13 residues. Germline loops: CDR1 DFQATT, CDR2 SNEGSKA (reference sequence). The CDR3 protein is CSARDVTSYEQYF. The CDR3 bases are TGCAGTGCTAGAGATGTTACTAGCTACGAGCAGTACTTC.

Only a few counts were recorded for this clonotype. The J gene is TRBJ2-7, the V gene TRBV7-9; possible D gene TRBD1, 5 bases. This CDR3 has 11 residues. Germline lookup yields CDR1 SEHNR and CDR2 FQNEAQ (reference sequence). V lost 7 bases and J lost 3, with 7 bases in between. The CDR3 region has the DNA TGTGCCAGCAAAGACAGCTACGAGCAGTACTTC. It encodes CASKDSYEQYF. Full variable domain (remainder filled in from reference TRBV7-9 and TRBJ2-7): DTGVSQNPRHKITKRGQNVTFRCDPISEHNRLYWYRQTLGQGPEFLTYFQNEAQLEKSRLLSDRFSAERPKGSFSTLEIQRTEQGDSAMYLCASKDSYEQYFGPGTRLTVT.

This clonotype was observed many times. The chain recombines TRBV28 with TRBJ1-5; D unclear. Trimming shortened V by 7 bases and J by 7 bases, and 14 bases separated the two germline ends. CDR3 size: 13 residues. Germline V lookup: CDR1 MDHEN, CDR2 SYDVKM. CDR3: CASTIQEYQPQHF. DNA for the CDR3: TGTGCCAGCACCATTCAGGAGTACCAGCCCCAGCATTTT.

This clonotype was recorded at least ten times. The V call is TRBV2, the J call TRBJ2-3; 9 bases align to TRBD2. The CDR3 has 16 amino acids. From germline, CDR1 is SNHLY and CDR2 FYNNEI. V was clipped by 1 base and J by 4 bases; unmatched bases: 6. CDR3 residues: CASSEEAGGWSDTQYF. CDR3 bases: TGTGCCAGCAGTGAAGAGGCGGGGGGGTGGTCAGATACGCAGTATTTT.

The rearrangement joins TRBV28 to TRBJ2-2; no firm D call. Looked up from germline, CDR1 is MDHEN and CDR2 is SYDVKM. The CDR3 extends over 12 amino acids. Trimming left V 3 bases short and J 6 bases short, with 5 bases between. CDR3 sequence: CASSLLPGELFF. The CDR3 DNA sequence: TGTGCCAGCAGTTTGTTGCCCGGGGAGCTGTTTTTT.

This clonotype was seen repeatedly, ten times or more. The J gene is TRBJ2-5, the V gene TRBV5-1; a possible D gene is TRBD1 (6 bases). Trimming shortened V by 4 bases and J by 5 bases, and 18 bases separated the two germline ends. Germline V gives CDR1 SGHRS, CDR2 YFSETQ. The CDR3 contains 15 residues. CDR3 protein: CASSPWQGSTETQYF. CDR3 in DNA: TGCGCCAGCAGCCCCTGGCAGGGGAGTACGGAGACCCAGTACTTC.

A few counts support this clonotype. CDR3 amino acids: CSVGPSGVGDTDTQYF. The CDR3 nucleotides are TGCAGCGTCGGTCCTTCGGGGGTCGGGGACACAGATACGCAGTATTTT. The chain carries TRBV29-1 and TRBJ2-3; a weak D match, TRBD2 (6 bases). Germline V gene data show CDR1 as SQVTM and CDR2 as ANQGSEA. Trimming took 6 bases from V and 2 from J, leaving 21 bases between them. The CDR3 has 16 amino acids.

As concerns this clonotype: This could be a read error, since a much larger clone is one nucleotide away. The rearrangement joins TRBV29-1 to TRBJ2-2; no definite D call. This CDR3 comprises 13 residues. Germline-derived CDR1 and CDR2 are SQVTM and ANQGSEA. The CDR3 reads CGVVKVDTGELFF. The CDR3 DNA sequence: TGCGGCGTTGTTAAGGTCGACACCGGGGAGCTGTTTTTT.

This clonotype was counted only a few times. The J gene is TRBJ1-4, the V gene TRBV25-1; TRBD1 might be the D (6 bases). The length of the CDR3 is 15 residues. V lost 5 bases, J lost 8 bases, and 18 bases lay in between. Per germline, CDR1 MGHDK and CDR2 SYGVNS. The CDR3 coding sequence is TGTGCCAGCAGTAAAAGGACAGCTCAAGGGGAAAAACTGTTTTTT. It is translated as CASSKRTAQGEKLFF.

DNA for the CDR3: TGTGCCAGCAGACCGTCATGGGGTATGCCCTCCTACGAGCAGTACTTC. It codes for CASRPSWGMPSYEQYF. The chain couples TRBV27 to TRBJ2-7; D remains ambiguous. The CDR3 covers 16 residues. Germline V gene data show CDR1 as MNHEY and CDR2 as SMNVEV (reference sequence). V dropped 6 bases and J dropped 0 bases, with 18 bases sitting between them.

This clonotype was counted ten times or more. This chain uses TRBV7-9 with TRBJ2-7; either TRBD1 or TRBD2 may fit D (5 bases each). V lost 5 bases, J lost 4 bases, and 18 bases lay in between. CDR1 is SEHNR, CDR2 FQNEAQ, per germline (reference sequence). This CDR3 has 15 amino acids. CDR3 residues: CASSHQRGHKYEQYF. The CDR3 DNA reads TGTGCCAGCAGCCACCAACGGGGCCATAAGTACGAGCAGTACTTC.

This chain links TRBV5-6 with TRBJ2-1; 9 bases match TRBD2. CDR3 length: 14 residues. The germline V gene has CDR1 SGHDT and CDR2 YYEEEE. The V and J ends lost 6 bases and 1 base, in that order; junction bases with no gene match: 2. The CDR3 protein is CASITSGSYNEQFF. The CDR3 nucleotides read TGTGCCAGCATCACTAGCGGGTCCTACAATGAGCAGTTCTTC.

This clonotype was seen a few times. A single base separates this from a much larger clone, so it may be a read error. V gene TRBV4-3 combines with J gene TRBJ2-7; D tentatively fits TRBD1 or TRBD2 (5 bases each). The CDR3 is 15 amino acids. Germline CDR1 is LGHNA and CDR2 is YSLEER. The DNA of the CDR3 is TGCGTCAGCAGCCAAGGGGCGAGCGGCGGATACGAGCAGTACTTC. Encoded protein: CVSSQGASGGYEQYF.

This clonotype was picked up a small number of times. CDR3 protein: CASSARSSEQFF. The DNA for the CDR3 is TGTGCCAGCAGCGCTCGGTCGAGCGAGCAGTTCTTC. The rearrangement uses TRBV13 and TRBJ2-1; no definite D call. The V gene's germline CDR1 is PRHDT and CDR2 FYEKMQ (reference sequence). The ends were cut back, 5 bases at V and 10 bases at J, with 12 bases in the middle. The CDR3 totals 12 residues. Combining the CDR3 with reference TRBV13 and TRBJ2-1 gives the whole variable domain AAGVIQSPRHLIKEKRETATLKCYPIPRHDTVYWYQQGPGQDPQFLISFYEKMQSDKGSIPDRFSAQQFSDYHSELNMSSLELGDSALYFCASSARSSEQFFGPGTRLTVL.

The J gene is TRBJ2-5, the V gene TRBV9; D not certain. Germline V gene data show CDR1 as SGDLS and CDR2 as YYNGEE. The CDR3 runs 14 residues. Deletions cut 1 base from V and 2 bases from J, with 9 bases between. The CDR3 loop is CASSVRWGQETQYF. The DNA for the CDR3 is TGTGCCAGCAGCGTACGATGGGGTCAAGAGACCCAGTACTTC.

This clonotype was detected only a few times. The chain joins TRBV30 to TRBJ2-3; 10 bases fit TRBD2. This CDR3 spans 15 amino acids. The trim removed 0 bases at V and 4 bases at J, leaving 4 bases unmatched. Germline loops: CDR1 GTSNPN, CDR2 SVGIG (reference sequence). The CDR3 DNA is TGTGCCTGGAGTGTACTAGGGACTAGCGCAGATACGCAGTATTTT. The encoded protein is CAWSVLGTSADTQYF.

The table lists this clonotype with many counts. This rearrangement joins TRBV28 to TRBJ2-7, with no clear D. V gave up 3 bases and J gave up 3 bases, with 6 bases separating them. Germline V gives CDR1 MDHEN, CDR2 SYDVKM. The CDR3 totals 12 residues. The CDR3 loop is CASSFRVYEQYF. The DNA for the CDR3 is TGTGCCAGCAGTTTTAGGGTCTACGAGCAGTACTTC. Drawing the rest from reference TRBV28 and TRBJ2-7, the complete variable domain is DVKVTQSSRYLVKRTGEKVFLECVQDMDHENMFWYRQDPGLGLRLIYFSYDVKMKEKGDIPEGYSVSREKKERFSLILESASTNQTSMYLCASSFRVYEQYFGPGTRLTVT.

This clonotype appeared a few times. The rearrangement links TRBV6-2 or TRBV6-3 to TRBJ2-1, with D unresolved. The CDR3 is made up of 14 amino acids. Germline assignment: CDR1 MNHEY and CDR2 SVGEGT. V was clipped by 2 bases and J by 8 bases, with 13 bases between them. The CDR3, as DNA: TGTGCCAGCAGTTACGGCCCGGGTGAGGATGAGCAGTTCTTC. Its translation: CASSYGPGEDEQFF.

This clonotype was seen ten or more times. The rearrangement joins TRBV7-2 to TRBJ2-5; TRBD2 agrees at 9 bases. CDR3 length: 17 amino acids. The V and J ends lost 1 base and 5 bases, in that order; junction bases with no gene match: 11. In germline, CDR1 is SGHTA, CDR2 FQGNSA. The CDR3 DNA reads as TGTGCCAGCAGCTTAGTTCTCCTCGGGACTAGCCTCGAGACCCAGTACTTC. Its protein is CASSLVLLGTSLETQYF.